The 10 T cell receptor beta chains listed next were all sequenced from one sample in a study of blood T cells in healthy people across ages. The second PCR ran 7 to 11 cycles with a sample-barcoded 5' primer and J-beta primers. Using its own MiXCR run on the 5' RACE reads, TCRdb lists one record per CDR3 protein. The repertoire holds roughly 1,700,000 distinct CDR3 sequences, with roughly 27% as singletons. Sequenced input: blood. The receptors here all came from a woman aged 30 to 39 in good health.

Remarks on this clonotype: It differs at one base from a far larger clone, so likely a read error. CDR3 residues: CASSVTYGQYF. The DNA for the CDR3 is TGTGCCAGCAGCGTTACCTACGGGCAGTACTTC. The chain combines TRBV5-6 with TRBJ2-4; D gene unclear. This CDR3 spans 11 amino acids. V lost 4 bases and J lost 13, with 12 bases in between. The germline V gene encodes CDR1 SGHDT and CDR2 YYEEEE.

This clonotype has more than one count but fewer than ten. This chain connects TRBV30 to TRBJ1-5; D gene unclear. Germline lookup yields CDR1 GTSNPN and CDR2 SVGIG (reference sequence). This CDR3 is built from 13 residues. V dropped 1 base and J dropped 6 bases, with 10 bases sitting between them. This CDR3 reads CAWSAEWGQPQHF. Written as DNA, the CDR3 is TGTGCCTGGAGTGCGGAATGGGGTCAGCCCCAGCATTTT. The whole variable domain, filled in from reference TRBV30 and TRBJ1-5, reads SQTIHQWPATLVQPVGSPLSLECTVEGTSNPNLYWYRQAAGRGLQLLFYSVGIGQISSEVPQNLSASRPQDRQFILSSKKLLLSDSGFYLCAWSAEWGQPQHFGDGTRLSIL.

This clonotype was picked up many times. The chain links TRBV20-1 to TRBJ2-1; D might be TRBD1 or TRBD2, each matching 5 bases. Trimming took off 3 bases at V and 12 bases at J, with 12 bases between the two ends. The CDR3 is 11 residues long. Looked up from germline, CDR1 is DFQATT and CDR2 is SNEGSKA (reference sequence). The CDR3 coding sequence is TGCAGTGCTAGCTGGGACCAGGGGCAGTTCTTC. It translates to CSASWDQGQFF.

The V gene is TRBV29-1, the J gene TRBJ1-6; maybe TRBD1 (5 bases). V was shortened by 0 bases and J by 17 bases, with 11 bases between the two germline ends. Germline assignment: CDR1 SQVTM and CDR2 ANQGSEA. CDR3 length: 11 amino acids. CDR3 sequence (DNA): TGCAGCGTTGAAGATGGTGGACAAGTCCACTTT. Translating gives CSVEDGGQVHF.

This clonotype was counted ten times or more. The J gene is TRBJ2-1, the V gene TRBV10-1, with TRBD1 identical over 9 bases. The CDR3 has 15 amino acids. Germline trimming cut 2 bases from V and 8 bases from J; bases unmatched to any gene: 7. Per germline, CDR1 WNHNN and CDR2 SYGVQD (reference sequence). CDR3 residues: CASSEPGQGFYEQFF. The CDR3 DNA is TGCGCCAGCAGTGAGCCGGGACAGGGCTTCTATGAGCAGTTCTTC.

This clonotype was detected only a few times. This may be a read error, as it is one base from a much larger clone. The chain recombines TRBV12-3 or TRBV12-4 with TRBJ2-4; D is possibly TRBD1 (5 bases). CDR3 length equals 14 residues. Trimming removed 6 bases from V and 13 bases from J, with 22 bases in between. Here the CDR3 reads CASREQEYINEQYF. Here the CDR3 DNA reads TGTGCCAGCAGAGAACAGGAGTACATCAATGAGCAGTACTTC.

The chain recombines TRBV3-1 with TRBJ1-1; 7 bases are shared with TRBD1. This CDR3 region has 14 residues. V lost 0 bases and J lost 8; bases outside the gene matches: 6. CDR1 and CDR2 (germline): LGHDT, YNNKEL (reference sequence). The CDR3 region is CASSQDGRQGEAFF. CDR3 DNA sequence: TGTGCCAGCAGCCAAGACGGAAGACAGGGAGAAGCTTTCTTT.

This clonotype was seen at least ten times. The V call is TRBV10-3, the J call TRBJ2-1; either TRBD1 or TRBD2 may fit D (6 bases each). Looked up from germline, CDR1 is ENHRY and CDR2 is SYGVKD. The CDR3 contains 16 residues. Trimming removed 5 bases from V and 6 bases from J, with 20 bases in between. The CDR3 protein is CAISPGVGGGPNEQFF. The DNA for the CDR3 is TGTGCCATCAGTCCTGGCGTAGGGGGAGGACCCAATGAGCAGTTCTTC.

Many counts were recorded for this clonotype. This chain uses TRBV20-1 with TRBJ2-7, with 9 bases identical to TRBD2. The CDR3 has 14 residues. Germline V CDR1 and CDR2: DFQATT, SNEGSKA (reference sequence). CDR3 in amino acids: CSAPLAGISYEQYF. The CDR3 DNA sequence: TGCAGCGCTCCACTAGCGGGTATCTCCTACGAGCAGTACTTC.

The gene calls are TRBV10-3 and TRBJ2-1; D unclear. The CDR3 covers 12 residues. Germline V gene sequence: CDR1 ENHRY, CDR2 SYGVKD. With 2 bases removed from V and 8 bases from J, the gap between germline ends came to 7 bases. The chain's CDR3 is CAISEIVDEQFF. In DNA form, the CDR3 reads TGTGCCATCAGTGAGATAGTTGATGAGCAGTTCTTC.